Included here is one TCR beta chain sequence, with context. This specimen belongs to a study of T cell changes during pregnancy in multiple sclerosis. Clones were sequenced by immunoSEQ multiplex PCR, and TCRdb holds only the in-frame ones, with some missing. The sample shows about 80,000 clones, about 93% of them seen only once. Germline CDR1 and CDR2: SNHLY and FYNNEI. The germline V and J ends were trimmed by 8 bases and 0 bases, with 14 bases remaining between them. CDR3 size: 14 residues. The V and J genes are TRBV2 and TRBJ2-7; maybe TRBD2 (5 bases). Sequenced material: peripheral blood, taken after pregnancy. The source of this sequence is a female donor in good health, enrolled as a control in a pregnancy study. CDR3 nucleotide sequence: TGTGCCAGCTTGTCGGCGGGTAACTCCTACGAGCAGTACTTC. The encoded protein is CASLSAGNSYEQYF.